One T cell receptor (beta chain) is described in this entry. This sample was taken from a study of blood T cell repertoires in COVID-19. The wider study: Material from acute and convalescent COVID-19 was sourced from the United States, Italy and Spain.

J gave up 6 bases and V 1 base, and 6 bases lay outside the gene matches. The CDR3 consists of 15 residues. CDR1 and CDR2 (germline): SGHTA, FQGTGA. As handled by the study authors: Researchers report that nucleated cell counts were estimated from reference gene primer amplification. Profiled with immunoSEQ multiplex PCR; TCRdb holds only in-frame clones, not every one. That table supplies the V and J calls and clone size; D and trimming were determined from the DNA. Among about 58,000 clones listed, around 89% were seen once. V and J are TRBV7-3 and TRBJ2-3; the match to TRBD1 covers 8 bases. The sequence was obtained from an older woman with active COVID-19. The sample comprised peripheral blood. The CDR3 sequence is CASSLIPTGADTQYF. The CDR3 DNA is TGTGCCAGCAGCTTAATCCCGACAGGGGCTGATACGCAGTATTTT.